The 15 T cell receptor beta chains reported below all come from one sample, sequenced in a study of shared clonotypes between healthy human individuals. Produced via immunoSEQ multiplex PCR; TCRdb's table is partial and in-frame only. Seen here are some 2,000,000 clones, about 94% observed once, and the top ten hold 0.9% to 1.3%. Naive CD8 cells lacked CD45RO, underwent positive selection for CCR7 and left out terminally differentiated effector memory CD45RA+ cells. The sample comprised naive CD8+ T cells sorted from blood. The source of these receptors is a young man in good health.

The chain recombines TRBV9 with TRBJ1-2; D might be TRBD1 (6 bases). Trimming took 3 bases from V and 1 from J, leaving 10 bases between them. The germline gives CDR1 SGDLS, CDR2 YYNGEE. The length of the CDR3 is 14 residues. CDR3 DNA sequence: TGTGCCAGCAGCGGGCAGGGGATTAACTATGGCTACACCTTC. Its translation is CASSGQGINYGYTF.

This chain links TRBV2 with TRBJ1-5; 8 bases align to TRBD1. The CDR3 has 17 amino acids. V was clipped by 8 bases and J by 0 bases; unmatched bases: 12. Germline CDR1 reads SNHLY; CDR2 reads FYNNEI. CDR3 in amino acids: CASDQTGQGISNQPQHF. As DNA, the CDR3 is TGTGCCAGCGATCAAACCGGACAGGGTATTAGCAATCAGCCCCAGCATTTT.

This clone has a handful of counts. The chain is built from TRBV2 and TRBJ2-1; D unclear. V was shortened by 1 base and J by 16 bases, with 11 bases between the two germline ends. This CDR3 spans 11 amino acids. Germline V gives CDR1 SNHLY, CDR2 FYNNEI. As DNA, the CDR3 is TGTGCCAGCAGTGAAGAGGACGTAGTCTTCTTC. It codes for CASSEEDVVFF.

V is TRBV6-1 and J is TRBJ2-1; D gene unclear. This CDR3 is built from 16 residues. Germline CDR1 and CDR2: MNHNS and SASEGT. V lost 0 bases, J lost 0 bases, and 9 bases lay in between. CDR3 in amino acids: CASSEAGFSSYNEQFF. CDR3 DNA: TGTGCCAGCAGTGAAGCTGGGTTTAGCTCCTACAATGAGCAGTTCTTC.

The CDR3 DNA is TGTGCCAGCAGATACATAGACAGGTTAAATCAGCCCCAGCATTTT. This sequence encodes CASRYIDRLNQPQHF. V usage is TRBV6-5 and J usage is TRBJ1-5; weak D call: TRBD1 (6 bases). Germline V lookup: CDR1 MNHEY, CDR2 SVGAGI. V was trimmed by 6 bases and J by 4 bases, leaving 16 bases between them. The CDR3 has 15 amino acids.

V usage is TRBV11-3 and J usage is TRBJ2-1; D remains unclear. This CDR3 is 12 amino acids long. Trimming pared 4 bases from V and 8 bases from J, leaving 9 bases between. Germline V CDR1 and CDR2: SGHNT, YENEEA. The CDR3 nucleotides are TGTGCCAGCAGCTCACTTGGGGATGAGCAGTTCTTC. Residues: CASSSLGDEQFF.

The genes are TRBV7-2 and TRBJ2-7; D may be TRBD2 (5 bases). The CDR3 consists of 14 residues. V lost 1 base and J 6 bases, leaving 13 bases between the germline ends. CDR1 and CDR2 from the germline V gene are SGHTA and FQGNSA. CDR3 residues: CASSLGGWGGEQYF. In DNA, the CDR3 is TGTGCCAGCAGCTTAGGCGGGTGGGGTGGCGAGCAGTACTTC.

The chain joins TRBV4-1 to TRBJ2-5; a possible D gene is TRBD2 (5 bases). The DNA end favors TRBJ2-7, so the J call may be wrong. CDR1 is MGHRA, CDR2 YSYEKL, per germline. The CDR3 contains 15 residues. The CDR3 protein is CASSQGGLSSYEQYF. The CDR3 DNA follows: TGCGCCAGCAGCCAAGGTGGACTTAGCTCCTACGAGCAGTACTTC.

In the case of this clone: The sample holds other DNA sequences that translate to the same CDR3. The chain has TRBV5-4 and TRBJ1-1, with a tentative D call TRBD1 (5 bases). V was shortened by 1 base and J by 2 bases, with 9 bases between the two germline ends. Germline CDR1 is SGHNT and CDR2 is YYREEE (reference sequence). There are 14 residues in the CDR3. The CDR3 coding sequence is TGTGCCAGCAGCTTGTCGGGGGGAAACACTGAAGCTTTCTTT. This encodes CASSLSGGNTEAFF.

The rearrangement links TRBV13 to TRBJ2-7; 9 nucleotides line up with TRBD2. This CDR3 is built from 15 residues. With 2 bases clipped from V and 6 bases from J, the junction kept 8 bases outside the gene matches. CDR1 and CDR2 (germline): PRHDT, FYEKMQ (reference sequence). The chain's CDR3 is CASSLRTSARGEQYF. In DNA, the CDR3 is TGTGCCAGCAGCTTAAGGACTAGCGCCCGTGGCGAGCAGTACTTC. Drawing the rest from reference TRBV13 and TRBJ2-7, the complete variable domain is AAGVIQSPRHLIKEKRETATLKCYPIPRHDTVYWYQQGPGQDPQFLISFYEKMQSDKGSIPDRFSAQQFSDYHSELNMSSLELGDSALYFCASSLRTSARGEQYFGPGTRLTVT.

On this clone itself: Different DNA sequences within this sample yield the same CDR3. This chain connects TRBV9 to TRBJ2-7, with D possibly TRBD2 on 6 matching bases. The V end lost 4 bases, the J end lost 3 bases, and 8 bases lay between the germline ends. There are 12 residues in the CDR3. The V gene's germline CDR1 is SGDLS and CDR2 YYNGEE. CDR3: CASSSGSYEQYF. The CDR3 DNA reads as TGTGCCAGCAGCTCCGGGAGCTACGAGCAGTACTTC.

The J gene is TRBJ2-2, the V gene TRBV5-1, with D tentatively TRBD2 (6 bases). Germline-derived CDR1 and CDR2 are SGHRS and YFSETQ. This CDR3 is built from 15 residues. V was pared by 0 bases and J by 8 bases, with 14 bases between. CDR3 nucleotide sequence: TGCGCCAGCAGCTTGGTGACGGGAGAGAGGGGGGAGCTGTTTTTT. Residues: CASSLVTGERGELFF.

The chain links TRBV6-6 to TRBJ2-1; no clear D. The CDR3 covers 12 residues. V lost 4 bases, J lost 7 bases, and 8 bases lay in between. Germline CDR1 is MNHNY and CDR2 is SVGAGI (reference sequence). The CDR3 loop reads CASSWTSNEQFF. In nucleotides, the CDR3 is TGTGCCAGCAGTTGGACGTCGAATGAGCAGTTCTTC.

The chain combines TRBV5-4 with TRBJ2-2, with unresolved D. The CDR3 spans 12 residues. Germline CDR1 and CDR2: SGHNT and YYREEE (reference sequence). The V end lost 4 bases, the J end lost 10 bases, and 11 bases lay between the germline ends. CDR3 residues: CASSAWNAELFF. CDR3 sequence (DNA): TGTGCCAGCAGCGCGTGGAACGCGGAGCTGTTTTTT.

The chain links TRBV29-1 to TRBJ1-2; no definite D call. The CDR3 has 16 amino acids. Germline CDR1 reads SQVTM; CDR2 reads ANQGSEA. V lost 1 base to trimming and J lost 1 base, with 16 bases between them. The CDR3: CSVEGESLEDNYGYTF. CDR3 nucleotides: TGCAGCGTTGAAGGGGAGAGCCTGGAAGATAACTATGGCTACACCTTC.